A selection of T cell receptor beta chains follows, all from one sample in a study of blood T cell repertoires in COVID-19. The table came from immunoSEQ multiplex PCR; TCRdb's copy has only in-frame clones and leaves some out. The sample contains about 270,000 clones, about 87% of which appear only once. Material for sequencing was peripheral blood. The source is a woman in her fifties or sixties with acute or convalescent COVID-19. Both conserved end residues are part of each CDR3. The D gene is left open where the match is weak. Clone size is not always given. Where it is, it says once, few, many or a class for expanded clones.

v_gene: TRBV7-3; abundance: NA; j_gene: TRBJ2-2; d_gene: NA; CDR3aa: CASSPALLNTGELFF; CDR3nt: TGTGCCAGCAGCCCAGCGCTTCTAAACACCGGGGAGCTGTTTTTT
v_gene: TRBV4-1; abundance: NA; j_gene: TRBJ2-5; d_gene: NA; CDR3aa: CASSQTFAETQYF; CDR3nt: TGCGCCAGCAGCCAAACCTTCGCGGAGACCCAGTACTTC
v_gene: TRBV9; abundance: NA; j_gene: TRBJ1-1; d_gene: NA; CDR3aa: CASSVGSGHTEAFF; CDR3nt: TGTGCCAGCAGCGTAGGTTCAGGGCACACTGAAGCTTTCTTT
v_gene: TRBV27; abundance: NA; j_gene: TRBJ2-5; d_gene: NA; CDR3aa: CASSRLDTQETQYF; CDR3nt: TGTGCCAGCAGTCGGCTGGACACACAAGAGACCCAGTACTTC
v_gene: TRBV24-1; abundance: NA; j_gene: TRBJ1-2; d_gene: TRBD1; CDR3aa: CATSDPGQGNYGYTF; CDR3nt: TGTGCCACCAGTGATCCGGGACAGGGTAACTATGGCTACACCTTC
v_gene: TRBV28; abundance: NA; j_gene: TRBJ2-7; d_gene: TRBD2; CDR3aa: CASSLVGGLYQQYF; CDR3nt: TGTGCCAGCAGTTTGGTGGGAGGGCTTTATCAGCAGTACTTC
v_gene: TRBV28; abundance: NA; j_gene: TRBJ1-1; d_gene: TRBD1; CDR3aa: CASRDRGRTEAFF; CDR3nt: TGTGCCAGCAGGGACAGGGGGAGAACTGAAGCTTTCTTT
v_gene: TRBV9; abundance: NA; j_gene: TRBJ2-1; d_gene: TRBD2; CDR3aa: CASSTRLAGEPWEQFF; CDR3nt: TGTGCCAGCAGCACCCGACTAGCGGGAGAGCCTTGGGAGCAGTTCTTC
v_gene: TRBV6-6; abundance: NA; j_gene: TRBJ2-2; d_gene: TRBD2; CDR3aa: CASNPGTTTGELFF; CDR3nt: TGTGCCAGCAACCCCGGGACTACGACCGGGGAGCTGTTTTTT
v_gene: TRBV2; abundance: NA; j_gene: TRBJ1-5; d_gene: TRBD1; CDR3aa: CASMGGTGSSQPQHF; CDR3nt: TGTGCCAGCATGGGCGGGACAGGGAGTTCCCAGCCCCAGCATTTT
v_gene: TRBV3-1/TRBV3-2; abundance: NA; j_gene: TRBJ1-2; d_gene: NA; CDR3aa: CASSQSSGVGGYTF; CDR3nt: TGTGCCAGCAGCCAAAGTTCAGGGGTGGGTGGCTACACCTTC
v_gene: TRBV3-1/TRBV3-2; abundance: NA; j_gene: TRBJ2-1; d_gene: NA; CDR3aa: CASSPFIGDNEQFF; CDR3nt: TGTGCCAGCAGCCCCTTCATAGGAGACAATGAGCAGTTCTTC
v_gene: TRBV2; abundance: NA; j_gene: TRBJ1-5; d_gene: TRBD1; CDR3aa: CASSETGQQPQHF; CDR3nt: TGTGCCAGCAGCGAGACAGGGCAACAGCCCCAGCATTTT
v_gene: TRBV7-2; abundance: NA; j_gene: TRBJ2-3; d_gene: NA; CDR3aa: CASSNPPYPGAQYF; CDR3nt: TGTGCCAGCAGCAATCCACCCTACCCTGGTGCGCAGTATTTT
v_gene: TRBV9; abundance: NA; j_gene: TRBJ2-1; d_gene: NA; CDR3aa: CASSVFSDNEQFF; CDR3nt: TGTGCCAGCAGCGTTTTCAGTGACAATGAGCAGTTCTTC
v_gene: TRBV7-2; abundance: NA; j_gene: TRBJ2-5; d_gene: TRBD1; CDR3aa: CASSLVSGGGQETQYF; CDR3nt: TGTGCCAGCAGCTTAGTATCAGGGGGTGGTCAAGAGACCCAGTACTTC
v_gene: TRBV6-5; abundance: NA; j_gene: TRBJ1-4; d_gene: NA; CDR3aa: CASTSATNEKLFF; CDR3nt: TGTGCCAGCACCAGTGCAACTAATGAAAAACTGTTTTTT
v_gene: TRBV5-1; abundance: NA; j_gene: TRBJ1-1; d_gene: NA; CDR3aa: CASSSPIKSGDEAFF; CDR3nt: TGCGCCAGCAGCTCTCCGATAAAATCAGGGGATGAAGCTTTCTTT
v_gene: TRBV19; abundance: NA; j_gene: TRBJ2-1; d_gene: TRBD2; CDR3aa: CASSIDLAGSYNEQFF; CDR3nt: TGTGCCAGTAGTATAGATCTAGCGGGCTCCTACAATGAGCAGTTCTTC
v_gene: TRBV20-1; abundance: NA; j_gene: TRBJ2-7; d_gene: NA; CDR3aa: CSARQYEQYF; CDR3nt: TGCAGTGCCCGCCAGTACGAGCAGTACTTC
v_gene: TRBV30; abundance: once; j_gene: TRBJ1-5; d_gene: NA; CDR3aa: CAWSRQWGNQPQHF; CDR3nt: TGTGCCTGGAGTAGACAGTGGGGCAATCAGCCCCAGCATTTT
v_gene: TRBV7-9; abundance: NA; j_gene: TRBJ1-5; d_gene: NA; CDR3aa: CASSSRGDQPQHF; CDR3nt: TGTGCCAGCAGCTCCCGGGGGGATCAGCCCCAGCATTTT
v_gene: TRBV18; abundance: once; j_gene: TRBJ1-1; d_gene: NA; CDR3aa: CASSPDSNTEAFF; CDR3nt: TGTGCCAGCTCACCAGACTCGAACACTGAAGCTTTCTTT
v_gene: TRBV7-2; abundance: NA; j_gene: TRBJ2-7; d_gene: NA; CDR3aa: CASSPSRSSTYEQYF; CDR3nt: TGTGCCAGCAGCCCATCTAGGTCGAGTACCTACGAGCAGTACTTC
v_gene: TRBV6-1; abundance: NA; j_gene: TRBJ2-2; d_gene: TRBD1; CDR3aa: CASSERWTGGLFF; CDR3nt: TGTGCCAGCAGTGAACGATGGACAGGGGGCCTGTTTTTT
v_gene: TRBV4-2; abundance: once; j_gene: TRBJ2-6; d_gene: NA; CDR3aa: CASSQPTRRSGANVLTF; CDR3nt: TGTGCCAGCAGCCAACCAACTAGGCGCTCTGGGGCCAACGTCCTGACTTTC
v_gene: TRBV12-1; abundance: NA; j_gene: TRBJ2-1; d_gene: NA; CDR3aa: CASSPPPRLAGFRDEQFF; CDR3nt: TGTGCCAGCAGCCCACCGCCCCGACTAGCGGGATTTAGGGATGAGCAGTTCTTC
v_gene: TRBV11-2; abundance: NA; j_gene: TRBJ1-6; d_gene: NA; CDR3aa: CASSLGQSSYNSPLHF; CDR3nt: TGTGCCAGCAGCTTAGGACAAAGCTCCTATAATTCACCCCTCCACTTT
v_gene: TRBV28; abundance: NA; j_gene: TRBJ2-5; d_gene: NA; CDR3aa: CASSLLVLVREQETQYF; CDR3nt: TGTGCCAGCAGTTTATTGGTCTTGGTGCGGGAACAAGAGACCCAGTACTTC
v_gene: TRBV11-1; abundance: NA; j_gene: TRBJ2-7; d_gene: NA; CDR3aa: CASSLLRTDPYEQYF; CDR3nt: TGTGCCAGCAGCTTATTAAGGACTGACCCCTACGAGCAGTACTTC
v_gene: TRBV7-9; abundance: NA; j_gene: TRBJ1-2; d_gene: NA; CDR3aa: CASSQGTVPGYTF; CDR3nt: TGTGCCAGCAGCCAGGGGACCGTGCCTGGCTACACCTTC
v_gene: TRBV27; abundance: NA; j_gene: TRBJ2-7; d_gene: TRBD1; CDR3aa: CASSSQGYEQYF; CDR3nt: TGTGCCAGCAGTTCACAGGGGTACGAGCAGTACTTC
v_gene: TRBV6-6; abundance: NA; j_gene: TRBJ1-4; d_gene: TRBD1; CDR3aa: CASRPRGRIEKLFF; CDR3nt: TGTGCCAGCAGGCCCAGGGGGAGGATTGAAAAACTGTTTTTT
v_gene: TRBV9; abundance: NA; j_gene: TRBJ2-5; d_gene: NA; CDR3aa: CASSSQDPAAQYF; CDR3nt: TGTGCCAGCAGCTCACAGGACCCGGCGGCCCAGTACTTC
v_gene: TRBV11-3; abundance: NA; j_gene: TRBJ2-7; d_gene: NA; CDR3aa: CASSLMAGIHEQYF; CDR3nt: TGTGCCAGCAGCTTGATGGCAGGGATCCACGAGCAGTACTTC
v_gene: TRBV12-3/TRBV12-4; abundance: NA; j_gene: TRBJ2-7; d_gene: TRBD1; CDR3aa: CASEGQGGYEQYF; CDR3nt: TGTGCCAGCGAGGGACAGGGTGGATACGAGCAGTACTTC
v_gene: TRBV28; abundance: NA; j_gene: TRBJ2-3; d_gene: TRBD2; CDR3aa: CASSKTPGGLAGDMGTDTQYF; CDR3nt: TGTGCCAGCAGTAAGACCCCGGGTGGACTAGCGGGAGACATGGGGACAGATACGCAGTATTTT
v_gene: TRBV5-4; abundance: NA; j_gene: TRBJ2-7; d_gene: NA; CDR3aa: CASSSDSSEQYF; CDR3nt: TGTGCCAGCAGCTCGGACTCAAGCGAGCAGTACTTC
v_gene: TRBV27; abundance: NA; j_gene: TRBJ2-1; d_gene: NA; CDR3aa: CASSLSDWYNEQFF; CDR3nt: TGTGCCAGCAGTTTATCCGACTGGTACAATGAGCAGTTCTTC
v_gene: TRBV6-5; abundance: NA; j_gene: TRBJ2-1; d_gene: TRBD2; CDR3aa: CASTGGRGEQFF; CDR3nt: TGTGCCAGCACCGGCGGGAGGGGTGAGCAGTTCTTC
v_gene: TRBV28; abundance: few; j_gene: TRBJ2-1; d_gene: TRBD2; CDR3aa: CASSLSGTTRSEQFF; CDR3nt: TGTGCCAGCAGTTTGTCCGGGACTACTAGAAGTGAGCAGTTCTTC
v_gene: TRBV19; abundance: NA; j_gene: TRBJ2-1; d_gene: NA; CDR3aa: CASSMEWRLPKQFF; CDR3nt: TGTGCCAGTAGTATGGAGTGGCGCCTCCCCAAGCAGTTCTTC
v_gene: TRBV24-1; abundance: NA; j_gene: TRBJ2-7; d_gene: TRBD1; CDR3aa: CATRRTGRYEQYF; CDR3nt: TGTGCCACCAGAAGGACAGGACGCTACGAGCAGTACTTC
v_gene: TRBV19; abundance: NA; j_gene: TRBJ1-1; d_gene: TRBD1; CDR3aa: CASSSRDRGPEAFF; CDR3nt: TGTGCCAGTAGTAGCCGGGACAGGGGGCCAGAAGCTTTCTTT
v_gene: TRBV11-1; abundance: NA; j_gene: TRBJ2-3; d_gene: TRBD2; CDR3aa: CASSLETGGADTQYF; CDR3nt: TGTGCCAGCAGCTTAGAAACGGGAGGTGCAGATACGCAGTATTTT
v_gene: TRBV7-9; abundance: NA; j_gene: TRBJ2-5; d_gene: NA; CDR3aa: CASSLGDIFHQETQYF; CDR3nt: TGTGCCAGCAGCTTAGGGGACATCTTCCACCAAGAGACCCAGTACTTC
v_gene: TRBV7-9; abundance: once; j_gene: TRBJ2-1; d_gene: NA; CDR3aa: CASSLETGEQFF; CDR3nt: TGTGCCAGCAGCTTAGAGACTGGGGAGCAGTTCTTC
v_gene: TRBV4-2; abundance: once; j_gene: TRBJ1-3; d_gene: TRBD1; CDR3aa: CASSQAYTRRDRANTIYF; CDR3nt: TGTGCCAGCAGCCAAGCCTACACCCGACGGGACAGGGCCAACACCATATATTTT
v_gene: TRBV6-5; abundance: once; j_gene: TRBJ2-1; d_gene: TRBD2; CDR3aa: CASRGLAGENEQFF; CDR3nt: TGTGCCAGCAGAGGACTAGCGGGAGAGAATGAGCAGTTCTTC
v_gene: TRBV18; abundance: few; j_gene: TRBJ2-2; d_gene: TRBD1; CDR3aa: CASSPSGTGGTGELFF; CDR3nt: TGTGCCAGCTCACCATCCGGGACAGGGGGCACCGGGGAGCTGTTTTTT
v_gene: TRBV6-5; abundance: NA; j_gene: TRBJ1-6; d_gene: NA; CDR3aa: CASTLRGSSPLHF; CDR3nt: TGTGCCAGCACCTTAAGAGGTTCCTCACCCCTCCACTTT
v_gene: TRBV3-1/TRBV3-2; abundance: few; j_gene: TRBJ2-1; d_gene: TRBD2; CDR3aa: CASSQTSGGNEQFF; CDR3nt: TGTGCCAGCAGCCAGACTAGCGGGGGGAATGAGCAGTTCTTC
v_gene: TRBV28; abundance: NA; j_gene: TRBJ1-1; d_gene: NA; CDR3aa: CASRTGGAQAFF; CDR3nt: TGTGCCAGCAGAACGGGGGGGGCGCAGGCTTTCTTT
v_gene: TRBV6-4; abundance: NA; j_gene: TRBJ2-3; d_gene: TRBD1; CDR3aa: CASSEGQGADTQYF; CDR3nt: TGTGCCAGCAGTGAAGGACAGGGCGCAGATACGCAGTATTTT
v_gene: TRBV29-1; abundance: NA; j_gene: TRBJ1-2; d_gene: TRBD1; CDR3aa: CSGKDRGLGYTF; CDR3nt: TGCAGCGGCAAGGACAGGGGTCTTGGCTACACCTTC
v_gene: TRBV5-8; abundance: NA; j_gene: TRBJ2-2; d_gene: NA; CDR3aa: CASSLFSGELFF; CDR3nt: TGTGCCAGCAGCTTGTTCTCCGGGGAGCTGTTTTTT
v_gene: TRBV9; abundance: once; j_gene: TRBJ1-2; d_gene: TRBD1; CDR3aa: CASSVVDRGLGYGYTF; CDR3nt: TGTGCCAGCAGCGTAGTGGACAGGGGATTGGGCTATGGCTACACCTTC